This T cell receptor beta chain emerged from a study of cytomegalovirus exposure and HLA in healthy donors. After removal of 4 bases from V and 5 bases from J, the junction contained 7 bases not matched to a gene. Looked up from germline, CDR1 is SGHVS and CDR2 is FQNEAQ. The CDR3 has 15 residues. With 60 Vbeta and 13 Jbeta primers, the PCR was carried out. Clones were sequenced by immunoSEQ multiplex PCR, and TCRdb holds only the in-frame ones, with some missing. Of about 190,000 clones in the sample, 65% to 85% were seen once. V gene TRBV7-8 combines with J gene TRBJ2-7, with 11 bases lining up with TRBD2. The sequence was collected from a boy aged 2 to 10 in good health and CMV-seronegative. Sample: PBMCs. This CDR3 is CASSSASGRPNEQYF. The CDR3 DNA follows: TGTGCCAGCAGCTCAGCTAGCGGGAGGCCCAACGAGCAGTACTTC.